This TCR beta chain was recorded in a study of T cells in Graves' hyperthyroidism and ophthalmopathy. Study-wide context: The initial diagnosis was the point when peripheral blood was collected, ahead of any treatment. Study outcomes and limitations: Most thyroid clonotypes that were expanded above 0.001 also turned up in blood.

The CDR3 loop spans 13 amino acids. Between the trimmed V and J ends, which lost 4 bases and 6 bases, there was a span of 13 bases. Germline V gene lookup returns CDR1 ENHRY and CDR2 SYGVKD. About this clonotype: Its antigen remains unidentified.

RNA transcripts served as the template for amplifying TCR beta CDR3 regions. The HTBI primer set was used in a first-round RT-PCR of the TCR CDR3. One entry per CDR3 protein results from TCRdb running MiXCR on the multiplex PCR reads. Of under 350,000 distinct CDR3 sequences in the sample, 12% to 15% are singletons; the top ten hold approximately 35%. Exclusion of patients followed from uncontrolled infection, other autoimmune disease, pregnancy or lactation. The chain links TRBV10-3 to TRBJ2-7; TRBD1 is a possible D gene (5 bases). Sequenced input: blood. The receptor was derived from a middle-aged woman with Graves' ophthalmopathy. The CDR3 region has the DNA TGTGCCATCAGTGGAATAGGGGCTGCCGAGCAGTACTTC. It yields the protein CAISGIGAAEQYF.